These 23 T cell receptor beta chains came from one sample sequenced in a study of Tregs in tolerant kidney transplant recipients. The data were produced by immunoSEQ multiplex PCR, yet TCRdb's version contains in-frame clones alone and is incomplete. The sample has some 240,000 clones, 80% to 85% seen once. Sequences were obtained from CD4+ T cells from blood. The receptors stem from a human donor in good health.

The chain combines TRBV2 with TRBJ2-1, with TRBD2 matching over 9 bases. Germline CDR1 is SNHLY and CDR2 is FYNNEI. J lost 6 bases, V lost 10 bases, and 10 bases had no gene match. The CDR3 sequence is 14 residues long. The DNA of the CDR3 is TGTGCCACCAAGATAGCGGGAGTTACCAATGAGCAGTTCTTC. The encoded protein is CATKIAGVTNEQFF.

V usage is TRBV5-1 and J usage is TRBJ2-7; tentatively, D is TRBD1 or TRBD2 (5 bases each). V lost 2 bases to trimming and J lost 4 bases, with 13 bases between them. Germline CDR1 reads SGHRS; CDR2 reads YFSETQ. This CDR3 is built from 14 residues. The CDR3 nucleotides are TGCGCCAGCAGCTTCCGGGACGGGGTTTACGAGCAGTACTTC. Translated, it gives CASSFRDGVYEQYF.

This chain joins TRBV5-1 and TRBJ2-1; 9 bases match TRBD1. This CDR3 spans 19 amino acids. The J segment lost 7 bases and the V segment lost 4 bases, leaving 21 bases of the junction unmatched. Germline-derived CDR1 and CDR2 are SGHRS and YFSETQ. The CDR3 protein is CASSTVSSLRDRVVNEQFF. CDR3 nucleotide sequence: TGCGCCAGCAGCACGGTATCTTCCTTGAGGGACAGGGTTGTAAATGAGCAGTTCTTC.

The chain joins TRBV5-1 to TRBJ2-2; D gene ambiguous. CDR1 and CDR2 from the germline V gene are SGHRS and YFSETQ. Trimming took off 0 bases at V and 1 base at J, with 10 bases between the two ends. The CDR3 runs 16 residues. As DNA, the CDR3 is TGCGCCAGCAGCTTGGTGCCAGGCTGGAACACCGGGGAGCTGTTTTTT. Its translation is CASSLVPGWNTGELFF. The full variable domain, completed using reference TRBV5-1 and TRBJ2-2, is KAGVTQTPRYLIKTRGQQVTLSCSPISGHRSVSWYQQTPGQGLQFLFEYFSETQRNKGNFPGRFSGRQFSNSRSEMNVSTLELGDSALYLCASSLVPGWNTGELFFGEGSRLTVL.

The CDR3 coding sequence is TGCGCCAGCAGCTCATACAGGGGATCCGAGCAGTACTTC. It encodes CASSSYRGSEQYF. The genes are TRBV5-1 and TRBJ2-7, with 7 bases identical to TRBD1. V shed 3 bases and J 6 bases; nucleotides not matched to a gene: 6. Germline V gene sequence: CDR1 SGHRS, CDR2 YFSETQ. The CDR3 runs 13 residues.

This sequence joins TRBV4-1 and TRBJ2-3, with TRBD2 as a possible D gene (7 bases). Between the trimmed V and J ends, which lost 6 bases and 1 base, there was a span of 14 bases. Looked up from germline, CDR1 is MGHRA and CDR2 is YSYEKL. This CDR3 has 15 amino acids. The CDR3 sequence is CASSPLRGRTDTQYF. The DNA of the CDR3 is TGCGCCAGCAGTCCCCTGCGGGGGCGCACAGATACGCAGTATTTT.

This sequence joins TRBV5-1 and TRBJ2-3; D is possibly TRBD1 or TRBD2 (5 bases each). The CDR3 is 13 residues long. Deletions cut 8 bases from V and 0 bases from J, with 10 bases between. Germline values: CDR1 SGHRS, CDR2 YFSETQ. Written as DNA, the CDR3 is TGCGCCAGTGGGACGGAGAGCACAGATACGCAGTATTTT. Translating gives CASGTESTDTQYF.

The rearrangement uses TRBV9 and TRBJ2-2; 7 nucleotides match TRBD2. This CDR3 spans 16 amino acids. Germline V gives CDR1 SGDLS, CDR2 YYNGEE. The V and J ends lost 0 bases and 0 bases, in that order; junction bases with no gene match: 2. For the CDR3, the DNA is TGTGCCAGCAGCGTAGAGGGAGGGTCGAACACCGGGGAGCTGTTTTTT. This sequence encodes CASSVEGGSNTGELFF.

This chain connects TRBV6-5 to TRBJ1-1; 8 bases fit TRBD1. There are 15 residues in the CDR3. J was trimmed by 4 bases and V by 4 bases; bases with no gene match: 8. Germline lookup yields CDR1 MNHEY and CDR2 SVGAGI. CDR3 sequence: CASSSQGGIFTEAFF. In DNA form, the CDR3 reads TGTGCCAGCAGTTCACAGGGGGGGATCTTCACTGAAGCTTTCTTT.

The sample holds a few counts of this clone. The CDR3 reads CASSPRGGDGYTF. The CDR3 DNA reads TGTGCCAGCTCACCACGGGGTGGGGACGGCTACACCTTC. The chain recombines TRBV18 with TRBJ1-2; D perhaps matches TRBD1 (5 bases). Germline CDR1 KGHSH, CDR2 LQKENI. The CDR3 extends over 13 amino acids. The germline V and J ends were trimmed by 1 base and 8 bases, with 11 bases remaining between them.

V usage is TRBV2 and J usage is TRBJ2-1; possible D gene TRBD2, 6 bases. The V end lost 6 bases, the J end lost 7 bases, and 10 bases lay between the germline ends. Germline V gene sequence: CDR1 SNHLY, CDR2 FYNNEI. This CDR3 has 12 residues. This chain's CDR3 is CASSWSGNEQFF. The CDR3 DNA reads TGTGCCAGCAGCTGGAGCGGGAATGAGCAGTTCTTC.

The CDR3 reads CASSGGLSATNEKLFF. The CDR3 bases are TGTGCCAGCAGTGGTGGCCTATCTGCTACTAATGAAAAACTGTTTTTT. This chain joins TRBV6-1 and TRBJ1-4, with D unclear. The germline V and J ends were trimmed by 4 bases and 2 bases, with 14 bases remaining between them. This CDR3 has 16 residues. Germline V gene lookup returns CDR1 MNHNS and CDR2 SASEGT.

The chain recombines TRBV7-3 with TRBJ2-1; no clear D. Germline V gene sequence: CDR1 SGHTA, CDR2 FQGTGA. The CDR3 totals 15 residues. The germline V and J ends were trimmed by 1 base and 1 base, with 8 bases remaining between them. CDR3 coding DNA: TGTGCCAGCAGCTTAAGGTCTAATTCCTACAATGAGCAGTTCTTC. This gives the protein CASSLRSNSYNEQFF.

This clone has just one count. The rearrangement joins TRBV5-1 to TRBJ2-2, with 7 nucleotides matching TRBD2. J gave up 0 bases and V 3 bases, and 5 bases lay outside the gene matches. Germline V gene lookup returns CDR1 SGHRS and CDR2 YFSETQ. This CDR3 contains 16 residues. The CDR3 coding sequence is TGCGCCAGCAGCTCACGGGGGGTGTCGAACACCGGGGAGCTGTTTTTT. Its translation: CASSSRGVSNTGELFF.

The J gene is TRBJ2-1, the V gene TRBV5-1, with 8 bases matching TRBD2. This CDR3 is 16 amino acids long. V shed 0 bases and J 6 bases; nucleotides not matched to a gene: 8. Per the germline V gene, CDR1 is SGHRS and CDR2 is YFSETQ. CDR3 sequence (DNA): TGCGCCAGCAGCTTGGAACTAGCGGTTCAACGCAATGAGCAGTTCTTC. Translating it yields CASSLELAVQRNEQFF.

DNA of the CDR3: TGTGCCAGAAGCGGACGTCGGGACGGCGCGAACACCGGGGAGCTGTTTTTT. This gives the protein CARSGRRDGANTGELFF. The V gene is TRBV5-3, the J gene TRBJ2-2; the D gene could be TRBD1 or TRBD2 (5 bases each). TRBV5-3 has ORF status, its function being uncertain. Trimming took off 4 bases at V and 0 bases at J, with 16 bases between the two ends. CDR3 size: 17 residues.

This chain links TRBV2 with TRBJ2-5, with TRBD1 as a possible D gene (5 bases). Trimming cost V 7 bases and J 1 base, with 10 bases left between them. The germline V gene has CDR1 SNHLY and CDR2 FYNNEI. The CDR3 length is 13 residues. This CDR3 is CASMRTRQETQYF. The CDR3 DNA is TGTGCCAGCATGAGGACACGCCAAGAGACCCAGTACTTC.

This clone was detected only a few times. V is TRBV15 and J is TRBJ2-7, with no clear D. Germline-derived CDR1 and CDR2 are LNHNV and YYDKDF (reference sequence). This CDR3 has 14 residues. V lost 0 bases, J lost 3 bases, and 9 bases lay in between. The CDR3 loop reads CATSRDGLSYEQYF. DNA of the CDR3: TGTGCCACCAGCAGAGACGGGCTAAGCTACGAGCAGTACTTC.

The chain recombines TRBV28 with TRBJ2-7; 7 bases match TRBD1. This CDR3 has 14 amino acids. Unmatched junction bases numbered 4, after V lost 2 bases and J lost 3 bases. Germline CDR1 MDHEN, CDR2 SYDVKM. In DNA, the CDR3 is TGTGCCAGCAGTTTAAACAGGGGATACTACGAGCAGTACTTC. It codes for CASSLNRGYYEQYF.

The CDR3, as DNA: TGCGCCAGCAGCTCCCAGGGGGCGCAGGGGGCCAACGTCCTGACTTTC. This sequence encodes CASSSQGAQGANVLTF. The V call is TRBV5-1, the J call TRBJ2-6, with 8 bases lining up with TRBD1. The CDR3 has 16 residues. V shed 3 bases, J shed 4 bases, and the junction held 6 bases outside the gene matches. Germline V lookup: CDR1 SGHRS, CDR2 YFSETQ.

The V call is TRBV7-9, the J call TRBJ2-6, with D uncertain. Germline CDR1 and CDR2: SEHNR and FQNEAQ (reference sequence). V was trimmed by 5 bases and J by 0 bases, leaving 17 bases between them. This CDR3 is built from 18 residues. DNA for the CDR3: TGTGCCAGCAGCCCCCTAGGCGTCGTTAACTCTGGGGCCAACGTCCTGACTTTC. Translating it yields CASSPLGVVNSGANVLTF. Full variable domain (outside the CDR3, taken from reference TRBV7-9 and TRBJ2-6): DTGVSQNPRHKITKRGQNVTFRCDPISEHNRLYWYRQTLGQGPEFLTYFQNEAQLEKSRLLSDRFSAERPKGSFSTLEIQRTEQGDSAMYLCASSPLGVVNSGANVLTFGAGSRLTVL.

This clone was detected only a few times. The CDR3 loop is CASSDFTEAFF. CDR3 bases: TGTGCCAGCAGTGATTTCACTGAAGCTTTCTTT. This chain joins TRBV6-1 and TRBJ1-1; D remains unclear. This CDR3 region has 11 residues. Germline values: CDR1 MNHNS, CDR2 SASEGT. The V gene lost 3 bases and the J gene lost 4 bases, with 3 bases spanning the gap.

The chain couples TRBV7-8 to TRBJ2-2; D not certain. Germline CDR1 and CDR2: SGHVS and FQNEAQ. This CDR3 is built from 16 residues. With 1 base removed from V and 4 bases from J, the gap between germline ends came to 13 bases. CDR3 bases: TGTGCCAGCAGCTTAGTCGAACGCTTAAGCACCGGGGAGCTGTTTTTT. This sequence encodes CASSLVERLSTGELFF.